This TCR beta chain was obtained from a study of neurological immune-mediated disorders. Overall study findings and caveats: The multiple sclerosis repertoire cluster was associated with no clinical or MRI feature. CDR3 amino acid sequences found in expanded clones were never shared across subjects, suggesting private repertoires in all groups.

5'RACE with 10-nucleotide random UMIs produced the cDNA. TCRdb used MiXCR to reprocess the 5' RACE reads, holding one entry per CDR3 protein. The profile shows roughly 80,000 distinct CDR3 sequences, 5.8% of them singletons. There are a few counts of this clonotype. As yet, its antigen is unknown. Time point specified: longitudinal time-point 2. The sequenced material came from PBMCs. The sequence derives from a woman aged 60-75 years with multiple sclerosis.

CDR3 sequence: CASRPGTGGPTGSYNEQFF. For the CDR3, the DNA is TGTGCCAGCAGGCCCGGGACAGGGGGCCCGACTGGCTCCTACAATGAGCAGTTCTTC. The chain combines TRBV3-1 with TRBJ2-1; 12 bases are shared with TRBD1. This CDR3 comprises 19 residues. V was pared by 6 bases and J by 0 bases, with 12 bases of the junction left unmatched. Germline CDR1 LGHDT, CDR2 YNNKEL (reference sequence).